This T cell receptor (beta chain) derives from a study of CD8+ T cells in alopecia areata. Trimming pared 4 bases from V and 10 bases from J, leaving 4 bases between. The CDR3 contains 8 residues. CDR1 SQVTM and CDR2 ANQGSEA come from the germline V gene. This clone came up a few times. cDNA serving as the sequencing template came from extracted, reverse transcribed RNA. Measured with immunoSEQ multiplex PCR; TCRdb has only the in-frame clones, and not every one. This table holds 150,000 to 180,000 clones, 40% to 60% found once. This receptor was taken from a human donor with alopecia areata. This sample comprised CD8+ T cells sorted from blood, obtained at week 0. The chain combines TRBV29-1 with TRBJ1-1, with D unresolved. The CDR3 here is CSVVGAFF. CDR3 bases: TGCAGCGTTGTAGGAGCTTTCTTT.